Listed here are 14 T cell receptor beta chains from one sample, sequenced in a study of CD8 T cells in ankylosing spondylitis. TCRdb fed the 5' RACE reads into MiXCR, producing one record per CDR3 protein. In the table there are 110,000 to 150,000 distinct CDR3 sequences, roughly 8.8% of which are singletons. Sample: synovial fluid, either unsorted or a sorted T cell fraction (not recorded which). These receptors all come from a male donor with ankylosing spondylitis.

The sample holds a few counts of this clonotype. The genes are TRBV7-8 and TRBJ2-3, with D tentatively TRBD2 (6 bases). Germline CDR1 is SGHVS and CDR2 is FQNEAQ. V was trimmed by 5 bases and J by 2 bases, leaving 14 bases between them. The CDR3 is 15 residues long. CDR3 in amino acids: CASSPPGLHTDTQYF. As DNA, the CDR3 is TGTGCCAGCAGCCCGCCGGGACTGCACACAGATACGCAGTATTTT.

In DNA form, the CDR3 reads TGCAGTGCTAGTGACGTCCTTAACTATGGCTACACCTTC. As protein: CSASDVLNYGYTF. The V call is TRBV20-1, the J call TRBJ1-2; D is ambiguous. Germline V lookup: CDR1 DFQATT, CDR2 SNEGSKA (reference sequence). V was shortened by 3 bases and J by 1 base, with 9 bases between the two germline ends. CDR3 length: 13 amino acids.

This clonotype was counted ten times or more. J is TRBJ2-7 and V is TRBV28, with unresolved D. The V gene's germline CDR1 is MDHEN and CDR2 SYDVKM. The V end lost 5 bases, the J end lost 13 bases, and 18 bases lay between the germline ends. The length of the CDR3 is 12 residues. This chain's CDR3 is CASSRPDGSPYF. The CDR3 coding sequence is TGTGCCAGCAGTCGGCCCGATGGTTCCCCCTACTTC.

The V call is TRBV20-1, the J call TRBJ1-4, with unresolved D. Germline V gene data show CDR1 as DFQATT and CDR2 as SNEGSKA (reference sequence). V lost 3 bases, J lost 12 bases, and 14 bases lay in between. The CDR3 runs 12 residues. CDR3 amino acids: CSASPRPGELFF. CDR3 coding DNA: TGCAGTGCTAGCCCCCGACCTGGGGAACTGTTTTTT.

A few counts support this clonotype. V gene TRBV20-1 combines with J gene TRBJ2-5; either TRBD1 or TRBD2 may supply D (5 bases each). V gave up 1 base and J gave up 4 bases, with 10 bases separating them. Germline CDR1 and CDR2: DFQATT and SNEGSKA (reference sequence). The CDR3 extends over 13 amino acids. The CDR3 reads CSARAGPGETQYF. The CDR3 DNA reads TGCAGTGCTAGAGCGGGGCCGGGAGAGACCCAGTACTTC.

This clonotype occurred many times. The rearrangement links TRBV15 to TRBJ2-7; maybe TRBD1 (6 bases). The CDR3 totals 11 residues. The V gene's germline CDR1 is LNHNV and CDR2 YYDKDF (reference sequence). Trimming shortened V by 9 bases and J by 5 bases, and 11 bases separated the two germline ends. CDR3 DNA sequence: TGTGCCACTGGAGACAGGCACGAGCAGTACTTC. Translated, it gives CATGDRHEQYF.

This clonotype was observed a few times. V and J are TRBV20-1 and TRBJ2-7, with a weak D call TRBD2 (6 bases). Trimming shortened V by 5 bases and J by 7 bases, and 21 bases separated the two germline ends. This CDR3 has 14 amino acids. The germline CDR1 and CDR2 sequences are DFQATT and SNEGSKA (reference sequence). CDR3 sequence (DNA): TGCAGTGCTCGGAGCCGGGCCCCCGGGAGTGAGCAGTACTTC. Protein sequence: CSARSRAPGSEQYF.

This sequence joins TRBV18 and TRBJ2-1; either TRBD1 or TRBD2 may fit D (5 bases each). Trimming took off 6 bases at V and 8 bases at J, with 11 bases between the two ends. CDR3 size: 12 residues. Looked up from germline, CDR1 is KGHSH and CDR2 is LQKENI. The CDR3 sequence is CASSAGSYEQFF. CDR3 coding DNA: TGTGCCAGCTCTGCAGGGAGCTATGAGCAGTTCTTC.

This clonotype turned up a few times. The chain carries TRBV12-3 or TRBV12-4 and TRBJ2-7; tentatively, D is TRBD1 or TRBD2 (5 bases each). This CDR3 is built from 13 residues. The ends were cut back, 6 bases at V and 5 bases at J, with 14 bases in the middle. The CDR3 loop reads CASSRWGSDEQYF. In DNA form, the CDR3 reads TGTGCCAGCAGCAGGTGGGGGAGTGACGAGCAGTACTTC.

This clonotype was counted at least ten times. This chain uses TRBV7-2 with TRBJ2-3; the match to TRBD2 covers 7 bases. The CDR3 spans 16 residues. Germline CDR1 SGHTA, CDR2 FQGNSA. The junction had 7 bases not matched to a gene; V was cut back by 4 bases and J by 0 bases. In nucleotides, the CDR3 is TGTGCCAGCAGCTCCCGACTAGCAACTAGCACAGATACGCAGTATTTT. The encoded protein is CASSSRLATSTDTQYF. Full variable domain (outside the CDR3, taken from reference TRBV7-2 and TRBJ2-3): GAGVSQSPSNKVTEKGKDVELRCDPISGHTALYWYRQSLGQGLEFLIYFQGNSAPDKSGLPSDRFSAERTGGSVSTLTIQRTQQEDSAVYLCASSSRLATSTDTQYFGPGTRLTVL.

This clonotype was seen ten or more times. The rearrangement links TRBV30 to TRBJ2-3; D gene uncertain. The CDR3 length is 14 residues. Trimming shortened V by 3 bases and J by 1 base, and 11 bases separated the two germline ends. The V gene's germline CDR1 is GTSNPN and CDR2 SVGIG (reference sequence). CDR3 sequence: CAWRPPVRTDTQYF. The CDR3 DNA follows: TGTGCCTGGAGGCCCCCGGTGCGCACAGATACGCAGTATTTT.

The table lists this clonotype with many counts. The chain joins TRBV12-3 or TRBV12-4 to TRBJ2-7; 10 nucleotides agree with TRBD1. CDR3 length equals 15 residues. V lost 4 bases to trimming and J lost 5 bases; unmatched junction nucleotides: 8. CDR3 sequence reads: CASSSHGTGVNEQYF. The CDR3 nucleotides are TGTGCCAGCAGTTCACACGGGACAGGGGTTAACGAGCAGTACTTC.

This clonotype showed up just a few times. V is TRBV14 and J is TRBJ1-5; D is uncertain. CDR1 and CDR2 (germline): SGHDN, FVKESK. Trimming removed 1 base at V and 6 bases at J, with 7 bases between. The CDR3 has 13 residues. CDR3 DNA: TGTGCCAGCAGCCAAGGCCCCTTTCAGCCCCAGCATTTT. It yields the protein CASSQGPFQPQHF. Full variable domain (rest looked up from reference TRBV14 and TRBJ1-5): EAGVTQFPSHSVIEKGQTVTLRCDPISGHDNLYWYRRVMGKEIKFLLHFVKESKQDESGMPNNRFLAERTGGTYSTLKVQPAELEDSGVYFCASSQGPFQPQHFGDGTRLSIL.

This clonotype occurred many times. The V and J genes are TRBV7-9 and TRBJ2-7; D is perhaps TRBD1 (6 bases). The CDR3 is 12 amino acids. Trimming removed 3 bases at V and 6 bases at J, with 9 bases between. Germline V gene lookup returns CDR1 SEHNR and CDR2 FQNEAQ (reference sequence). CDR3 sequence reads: CASSFRGPEQYF. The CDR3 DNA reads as TGTGCCAGCAGCTTCAGGGGTCCCGAGCAGTACTTC.